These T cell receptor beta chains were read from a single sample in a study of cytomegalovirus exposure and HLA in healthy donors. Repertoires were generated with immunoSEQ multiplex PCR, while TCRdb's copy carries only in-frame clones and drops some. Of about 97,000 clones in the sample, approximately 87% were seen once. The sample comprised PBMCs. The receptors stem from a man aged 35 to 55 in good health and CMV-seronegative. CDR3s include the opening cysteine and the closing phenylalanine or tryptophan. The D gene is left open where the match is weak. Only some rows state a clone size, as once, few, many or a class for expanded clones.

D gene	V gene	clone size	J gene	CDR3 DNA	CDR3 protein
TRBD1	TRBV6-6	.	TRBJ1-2	TGTGCCAGCAGTGACAGGGGGCCTCACTATGGCTACACCTTC	CASSDRGPHYGYTF
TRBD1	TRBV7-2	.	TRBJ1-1	TGTGCCAGCAGCCCACGACAGGGGAACACTGAAGCTTTCTTT	CASSPRQGNTEAFF
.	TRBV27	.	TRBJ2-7	TGTGCCAGCAGTTTGACTCCGGCCTACGAGCAGTACTTC	CASSLTPAYEQYF
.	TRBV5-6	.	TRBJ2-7	TGTGCCAGCAGCTTCGTAGACAGATCCTACGAGCAGTACTTC	CASSFVDRSYEQYF
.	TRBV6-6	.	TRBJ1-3	TGTGCCAGCAGTCGCCCTCGGGGGACCTCTGGAAACACCATATATTTT	CASSRPRGTSGNTIYF
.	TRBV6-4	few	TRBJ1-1	TGTGCCAGCAGTGAGGGAGCTGAAGCTTTCTTT	CASSEGAEAFF
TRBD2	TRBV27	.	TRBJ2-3	TGTGCCAGCAGGGATCTAGCGGGGGGGCGGGCAGATACGCAGTATTTT	CASRDLAGGRADTQYF
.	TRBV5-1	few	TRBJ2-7	TGCGCCAGCAGCTCCGCTGGAGTCCGCTACGAGCAGTACTTC	CASSSAGVRYEQYF
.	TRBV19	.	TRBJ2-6	TGTGCCAGTAGTTCTCTCTCTGGGGCCAACGTCCTGACTTTC	CASSSLSGANVLTF
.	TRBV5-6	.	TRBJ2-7	TGTGCCAGCAGCATTCACTACGAGCAGTACTTC	CASSIHYEQYF
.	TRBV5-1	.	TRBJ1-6	TGCGCCAGCAGCTTGGGGACTGGTCGGGGTTCACCCCTCCACTTT	CASSLGTGRGSPLHF
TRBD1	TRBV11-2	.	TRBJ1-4	TGTGCCAGCAGCAGGGGCGCAGGGGGATTACTCGAAAAACTGTTTTTT	CASSRGAGGLLEKLFF
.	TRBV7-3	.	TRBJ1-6	TGTGCCAGCAGCTTTAATACAGGATCACCCCTCCACTTT	CASSFNTGSPLHF
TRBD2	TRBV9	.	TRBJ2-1	TGTGCCAGCAGCGTAGGGACTAGCGGGGGGACCTACAATGAGCAGTTCTTC	CASSVGTSGGTYNEQFF
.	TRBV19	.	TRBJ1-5	TGTGCCAGTAGTATTAACAGGGAAGGTGGGCAGCCCCAGCATTTT	CASSINREGGQPQHF
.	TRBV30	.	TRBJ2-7	TGTGCCTGGAGTACCCTCGGGTTCGAGCAGTACTTC	CAWSTLGFEQYF
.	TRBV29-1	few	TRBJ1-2	TGCAGCGTTGAAGATGGGAGGATTTATGGCTACACCTTC	CSVEDGRIYGYTF